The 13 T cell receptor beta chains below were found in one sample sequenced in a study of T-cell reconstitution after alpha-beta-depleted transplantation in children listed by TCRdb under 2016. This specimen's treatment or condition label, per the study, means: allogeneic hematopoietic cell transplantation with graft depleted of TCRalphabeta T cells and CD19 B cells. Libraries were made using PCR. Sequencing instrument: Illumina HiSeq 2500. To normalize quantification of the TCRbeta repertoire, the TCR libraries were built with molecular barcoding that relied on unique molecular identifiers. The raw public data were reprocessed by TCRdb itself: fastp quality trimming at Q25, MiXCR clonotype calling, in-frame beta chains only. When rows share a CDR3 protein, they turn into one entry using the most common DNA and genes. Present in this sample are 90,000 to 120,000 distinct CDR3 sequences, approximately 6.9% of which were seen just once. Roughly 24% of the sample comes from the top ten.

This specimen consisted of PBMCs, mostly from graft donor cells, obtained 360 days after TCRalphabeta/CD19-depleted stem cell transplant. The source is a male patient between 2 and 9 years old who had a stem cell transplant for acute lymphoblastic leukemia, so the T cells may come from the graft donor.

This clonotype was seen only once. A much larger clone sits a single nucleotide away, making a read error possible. The CDR3, as DNA: TGTGCCAGCAGAGTAGCTCCGGGACAGAAATACTATGGCTACACCTTC. Protein sequence: CASRVAPGQKYYGYTF. The genes are TRBV9 and TRBJ1-2; 7 positions match TRBD1. The CDR3 runs 16 residues. Germline CDR1 SGDLS, CDR2 YYNGEE.

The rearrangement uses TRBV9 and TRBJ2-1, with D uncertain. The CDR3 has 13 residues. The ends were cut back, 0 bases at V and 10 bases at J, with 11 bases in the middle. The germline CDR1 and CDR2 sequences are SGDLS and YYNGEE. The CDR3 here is CASSVDDPEEQFF. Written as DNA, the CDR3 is TGTGCCAGCAGCGTAGATGACCCAGAAGAGCAGTTCTTC. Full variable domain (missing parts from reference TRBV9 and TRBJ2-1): DSGVTQTPKHLITATGQRVTLRCSPRSGDLSVYWYQQSLDQGLQFLIQYYNGEERAKGNILERFSAQQFPDLHSELNLSSLELGDSALYFCASSVDDPEEQFFGPGTRLTVL.

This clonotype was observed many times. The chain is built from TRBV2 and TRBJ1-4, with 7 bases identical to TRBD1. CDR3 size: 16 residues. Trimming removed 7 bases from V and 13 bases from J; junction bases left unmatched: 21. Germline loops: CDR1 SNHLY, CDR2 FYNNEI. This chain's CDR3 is CASITFGTEQRKGLFF. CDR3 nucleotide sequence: TGTGCCAGCATCACCTTCGGGACAGAGCAACGAAAAGGACTGTTTTTT.

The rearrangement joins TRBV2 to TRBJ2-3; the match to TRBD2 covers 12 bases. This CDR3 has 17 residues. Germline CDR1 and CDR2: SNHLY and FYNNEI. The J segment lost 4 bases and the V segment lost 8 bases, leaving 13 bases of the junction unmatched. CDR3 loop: CASLDPRTSGVPDTQYF. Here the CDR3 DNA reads TGTGCCAGCTTGGATCCTAGGACTAGCGGGGTGCCAGATACGCAGTATTTT.

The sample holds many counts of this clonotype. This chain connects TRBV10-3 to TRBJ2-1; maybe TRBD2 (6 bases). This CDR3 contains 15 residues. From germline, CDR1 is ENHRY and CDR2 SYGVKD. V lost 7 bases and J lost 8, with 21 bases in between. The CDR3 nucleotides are TGTGCCATCAAGGTTCGCGGGATAGGCCAGGATGAGCAGTTCTTC. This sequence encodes CAIKVRGIGQDEQFF.

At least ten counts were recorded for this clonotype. The CDR3 here is CASSLRQFNTDTQYF. The CDR3 DNA follows: TGCGCCAGCAGCTTGCGGCAATTTAACACAGATACGCAGTATTTT. The V gene is TRBV5-1, the J gene TRBJ2-3; D remains ambiguous. Germline V lookup: CDR1 SGHRS, CDR2 YFSETQ. V lost 1 base and J 2 bases, leaving 11 bases between the germline ends. This CDR3 has 15 amino acids.

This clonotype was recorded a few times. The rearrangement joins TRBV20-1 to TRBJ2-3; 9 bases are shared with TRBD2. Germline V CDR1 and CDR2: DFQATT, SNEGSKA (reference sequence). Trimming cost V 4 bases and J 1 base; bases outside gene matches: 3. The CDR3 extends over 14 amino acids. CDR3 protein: CSAIAGEGTDTQYF. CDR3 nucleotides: TGCAGTGCTATAGCGGGAGAGGGCACAGATACGCAGTATTTT.

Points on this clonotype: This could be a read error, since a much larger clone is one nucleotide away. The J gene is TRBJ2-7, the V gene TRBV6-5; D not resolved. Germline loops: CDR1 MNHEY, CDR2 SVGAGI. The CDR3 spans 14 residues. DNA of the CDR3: TGTGCCGGCAGTTACGATGGGATAGACTACGAGCAGTACTTC. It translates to CAGSYDGIDYEQYF.

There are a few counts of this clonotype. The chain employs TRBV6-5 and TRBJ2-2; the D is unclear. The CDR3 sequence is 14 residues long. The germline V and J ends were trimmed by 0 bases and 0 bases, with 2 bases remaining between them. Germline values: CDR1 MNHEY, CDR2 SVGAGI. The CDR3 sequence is CASSYSPNTGELFF. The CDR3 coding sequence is TGTGCCAGCAGTTACTCGCCGAACACCGGGGAGCTGTTTTTT.

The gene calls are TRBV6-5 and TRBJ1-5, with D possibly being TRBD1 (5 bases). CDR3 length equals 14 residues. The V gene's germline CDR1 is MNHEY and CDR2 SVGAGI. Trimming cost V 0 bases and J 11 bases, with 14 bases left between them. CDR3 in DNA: TGTGCCAGCAGTTACTCGGGGGGGGTCGGGGCCCAGCATTTT. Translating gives CASSYSGGVGAQHF.

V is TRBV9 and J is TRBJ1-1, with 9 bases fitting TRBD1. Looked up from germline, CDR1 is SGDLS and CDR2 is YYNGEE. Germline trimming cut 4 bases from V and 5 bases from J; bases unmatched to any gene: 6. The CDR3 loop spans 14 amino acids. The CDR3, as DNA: TGTGCCAGCAGCCCCGAGGACAGGGGTACTGAAGCTTTCTTT. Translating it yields CASSPEDRGTEAFF.

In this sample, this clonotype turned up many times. The CDR3 spells CASSVPESNQPQHF. For the CDR3, the DNA is TGTGCCAGCAGTGTACCGGAAAGCAATCAGCCCCAGCATTTT. This sequence joins TRBV2 and TRBJ1-5; D not certain. Looked up from germline, CDR1 is SNHLY and CDR2 is FYNNEI. V was cut by 4 bases and J by 1 base, with 8 bases left in between. The CDR3 contains 14 residues.

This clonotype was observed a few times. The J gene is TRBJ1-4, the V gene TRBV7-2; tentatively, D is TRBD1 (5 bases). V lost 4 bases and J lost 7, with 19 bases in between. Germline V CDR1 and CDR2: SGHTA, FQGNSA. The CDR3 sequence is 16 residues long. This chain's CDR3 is CASSSPRVGQSEKLFF. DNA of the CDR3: TGTGCCAGCAGCTCGCCTCGGGTGGGGCAGAGTGAAAAACTGTTTTTT.